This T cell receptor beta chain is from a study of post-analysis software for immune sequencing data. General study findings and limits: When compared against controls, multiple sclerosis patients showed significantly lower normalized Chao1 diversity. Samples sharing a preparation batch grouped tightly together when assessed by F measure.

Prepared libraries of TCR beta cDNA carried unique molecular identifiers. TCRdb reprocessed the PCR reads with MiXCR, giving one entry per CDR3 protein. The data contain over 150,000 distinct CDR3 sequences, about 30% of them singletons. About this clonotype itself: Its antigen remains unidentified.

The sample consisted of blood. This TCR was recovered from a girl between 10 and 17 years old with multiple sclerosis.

The CDR3, as DNA: TGTGCCAGCACCACAGGGAAAGGTCTAAATTCACCCCTCCACTTT. The encoded protein is CASTTGKGLNSPLHF. This chain uses TRBV12-3 or TRBV12-4 with TRBJ1-6; a weak D match, TRBD1 (6 bases). The V end was cut by 7 bases, the J end by 7 bases, with 17 bases between. The CDR3 covers 15 residues.